This T cell receptor (beta chain) was documented in a study of early T cells in non-severe SARS-CoV-2 infection. Turning to the study itself: It was bulk RNA from unsorted whole blood that was sequenced, and the chains were unpaired.

About this clonotype: Its specificity is unknown.

Germline values: CDR1 SGHRS, CDR2 YFSETQ. J was trimmed by 4 bases and V by 0 bases; bases with no gene match: 4. The CDR3 has 15 residues. General study points: VDJdb matching skewed toward anti-spike CD8 responses, missing private and CD4 specificities.

Unique molecular identifier tags were affixed to discrete cDNA molecules. MiXCR was run by TCRdb on the 5' RACE reads, yielding one entry per CDR3 protein. The sample shows about 110,000 distinct CDR3 sequences, 9.5% to 13% of them seen only once. The chain uses TRBV5-1 and TRBJ2-1; the match to TRBD1 covers 7 bases. The sequence came from an adult who was a healthcare worker with PCR-confirmed SARS-CoV-2 infection or an uninfected control (not recorded which). What was sequenced was whole blood. CDR3: CASSLVGTAYNEQFF. Here the CDR3 DNA reads TGCGCCAGCAGCTTGGTCGGGACAGCTTACAATGAGCAGTTCTTC.